Below are 20 T cell receptor beta chains sequenced from a single sample in a study of T cells in Graves' hyperthyroidism and ophthalmopathy. The investigators amplified TCR beta CDR3 regions from RNA transcripts. Carried out on the TCR CDR3, a first-round RT-PCR used the HTBI primer set. TCRdb reanalysed the multiplex PCR reads using MiXCR and keeps one entry per CDR3 protein. In the table there are fewer than 600,000 distinct CDR3 sequences, 13% to 15% of which are singletons. Sequenced sample: blood. These receptors were obtained from a woman aged 18-29 years with Graves' hyperthyroidism.

This clonotype was counted at least ten times. The chain couples TRBV4-1 to TRBJ2-5, with 7 bases matching TRBD2. CDR3 length equals 16 residues. V dropped 6 bases and J dropped 4; count of bases not matched to a gene: 14. The V gene's germline CDR1 is MGHRA and CDR2 YSYEKL. CDR3 sequence (DNA): TGCGCCAGCAGGGGGGTTCTTGGACTAGAGGGAGAGACCCAGTACTTC. It encodes CASRGVLGLEGETQYF.

This clonotype was seen at least ten times. V and J are TRBV2 and TRBJ2-5; D ambiguous. Germline V gene data show CDR1 as SNHLY and CDR2 as FYNNEI. Trimming left V 1 base short and J 2 bases short, with 5 bases between. This CDR3 spans 13 amino acids. This chain's CDR3 is CASSEGGQETQYF. CDR3 bases: TGTGCCAGCAGTGAAGGCGGTCAAGAGACCCAGTACTTC.

This clonotype was seen ten or more times. The rearrangement joins TRBV4-2 to TRBJ2-2; a possible D gene is TRBD1 (6 bases). The CDR3 is 15 amino acids. V was clipped by 3 bases and J by 3 bases, with 11 bases between them. The germline CDR1 and CDR2 sequences are LGHNA and YNFKEQ. The CDR3 spells CASSQLQGDTGELFF. The DNA for the CDR3 is TGTGCCAGCAGCCAGTTACAGGGCGACACCGGGGAGCTGTTTTTT.

This clonotype has at least ten counts. J is TRBJ2-1 and V is TRBV7-3; D gene ambiguous. Looked up from germline, CDR1 is SGHTA and CDR2 is FQGTGA. The germline V and J ends were trimmed by 5 bases and 9 bases, with 20 bases remaining between them. This CDR3 is 15 amino acids long. CDR3 protein: CASSRTLSGLGEQFF. The CDR3 nucleotides are TGTGCCAGCAGCCGTACCCTATCTGGGCTAGGTGAGCAGTTCTTC.

The rearrangement uses TRBV7-2 and TRBJ2-7; D is possibly TRBD1 (7 bases). V was shortened by 7 bases and J by 8 bases, with 12 bases between the two germline ends. CDR3 size: 11 residues. Germline V gives CDR1 SGHTA, CDR2 FQGNSA. DNA for the CDR3: TGTGCCAGCACCCAGGGGGGCCAGCAGTACGTC. Translating gives CASTQGGQQYV.

This clonotype was counted ten times or more. The chain is built from TRBV7-9 and TRBJ2-1, with D hard to call. V dropped 2 bases and J dropped 13 bases, with 9 bases sitting between them. Germline loops: CDR1 SEHNR, CDR2 FQNEAQ (reference sequence). The CDR3 extends over 11 amino acids. CDR3 sequence reads: CASSLRLDQFF. Written as DNA, the CDR3 is TGTGCCAGCAGCTTAAGGTTGGATCAGTTCTTC.

This clonotype has ten or more counts. The chain employs TRBV30 and TRBJ2-5, with D perhaps being TRBD1 or TRBD2 (6 bases each). The CDR3 loop spans 13 amino acids. Germline V gene sequence: CDR1 GTSNPN, CDR2 SVGIG (reference sequence). With 4 bases removed from V and 5 bases from J, the gap between germline ends came to 14 bases. CDR3 sequence: CAWTGAYYETQYF. The CDR3 DNA reads as TGTGCCTGGACGGGGGCGTATTATGAGACCCAGTACTTC.

This clonotype was detected a few times. This chain joins TRBV6-1 and TRBJ2-7; perhaps TRBD1 as D (7 bases). Germline V lookup: CDR1 MNHNS, CDR2 SASEGT. CDR3 size: 11 residues. Deletions cut 11 bases from V and 6 bases from J, with 14 bases between. CDR3 region: CAVSQGGEQYF. In nucleotides, the CDR3 is TGTGCCGTCTCGCAGGGGGGCGAGCAGTACTTC.

This clonotype has a handful of counts. This chain uses TRBV7-3 with TRBJ2-1; a weak D match, TRBD2 (6 bases). There are 15 residues in the CDR3. CDR1 and CDR2 from the germline V gene are SGHTA and FQGTGA. Deletions cut 5 bases from V and 8 bases from J, with 19 bases between. Here the CDR3 DNA reads TGTGCCAGCAGCCCCCTCGGCCTAGCGACCGATGAGCAGTTCTTC. Its protein is CASSPLGLATDEQFF. Full variable domain (remainder filled in from reference TRBV7-3 and TRBJ2-1): GAGVSQTPSNKVTEKGKYVELRCDPISGHTALYWYRQSLGQGPEFLIYFQGTGAADDSGLPNDRFFAVRPEGSVSTLKIQRTERGDSAVYLCASSPLGLATDEQFFGPGTRLTVL.

Many counts were recorded for this clonotype. The chain is built from TRBV7-9 and TRBJ2-7; D possibly corresponds to TRBD2 (5 bases). The CDR3 length is 14 residues. The ends were cut back, 4 bases at V and 2 bases at J, with 12 bases in the middle. The V gene's germline CDR1 is SEHNR and CDR2 FQNEAQ (reference sequence). In DNA form, the CDR3 reads TGTGCCAGCAGCTCCTTTGGGAGCCCCTACGAGCAGTACTTC. It translates to CASSSFGSPYEQYF.

Remarks on this clonotype: This could be a read error, since a much larger clone is one nucleotide away. The chain combines TRBV3-1 with TRBJ2-3; D is ambiguous. The CDR3 is made up of 16 amino acids. Germline loops: CDR1 LGHDT, CDR2 YNNKEL (reference sequence). In DNA form, the CDR3 reads TGTGCCAGCAGGCAAGATCTGGCAAGCAGAGCAGATACGCAGTATTTT. Its protein is CASRQDLASRADTQYF.

The V and J genes are TRBV12-5 and TRBJ1-1, with a possible D match to TRBD1 (6 bases). Germline V lookup: CDR1 LGHNT, CDR2 FRNRAP. The CDR3 length is 17 residues. The ends were cut back, 5 bases at V and 5 bases at J, with 24 bases in the middle. CDR3 sequence (DNA): TGTGCTAGTGGTACCACCCCCGGGGGAGGGGGTTGGACTGAAGCTTTCTTT. Its protein product is CASGTTPGGGGWTEAFF.

The chain combines TRBV6-4 with TRBJ2-1; 13 bases fit TRBD2. Per the germline V gene, CDR1 is MRHNA and CDR2 is SNTAGT. V gave up 8 bases and J gave up 10 bases; unmatched junction bases: 8. The CDR3 runs to 14 residues. The CDR3 nucleotides read TGTGCCAGCTCCGGACTAGCGGGAGATCGAGAGCAGTTCTTC. This codes for CASSGLAGDREQFF.

The chain carries TRBV20-1 and TRBJ2-7, with D possibly TRBD2 on 6 matching bases. The CDR3 extends over 15 amino acids. With 0 bases removed from V and 3 bases from J, the gap between germline ends came to 15 bases. The germline V gene encodes CDR1 DFQATT and CDR2 SNEGSKA (reference sequence). CDR3 nucleotides: TGCAGTGCTAGAGATTTACTAGCTTCTGACTACGAGCAGTACTTC. It is translated as CSARDLLASDYEQYF.

This clonotype has more than one count but fewer than ten. V usage is TRBV11-2 and J usage is TRBJ1-2, with 7 bases that match TRBD1. The CDR3 consists of 15 residues. Unmatched junction bases numbered 10, after V lost 1 base and J lost 8 bases. CDR1 is SGHAT, CDR2 FQNNGV, per germline. DNA of the CDR3: TGTGCCAGCAGCTTAGTAGGCCCCTCAGGGGGGGGCTACACCTTC. Protein: CASSLVGPSGGGYTF.

This chain joins TRBV5-1 and TRBJ2-3, with a tentative D call TRBD1 (5 bases). Germline V gene data show CDR1 as SGHRS and CDR2 as YFSETQ. Trimming left V 6 bases short and J 0 bases short, with 14 bases between. The CDR3 extends over 15 amino acids. CDR3: CASTTDRASTDTQYF. DNA for the CDR3: TGCGCCAGCACGACAGACCGGGCGAGCACAGATACGCAGTATTTT.

V is TRBV19 and J is TRBJ1-5; D gene unclear. The CDR3 has 12 amino acids. CDR1 is LNHDA, CDR2 SQIVND, per germline (reference sequence). V lost 7 bases and J 4 bases, leaving 8 bases between the germline ends. CDR3 nucleotides: TGTGCCAGTAATGAGGAGAATCAGCCCCAGCATTTT. Its translation: CASNEENQPQHF.

This clonotype was recorded many times. The J gene is TRBJ2-5, the V gene TRBV2, with D possibly being TRBD1 or TRBD2 (5 bases each). The V end lost 6 bases, the J end lost 2 bases, and 13 bases lay between the germline ends. The V gene's germline CDR1 is SNHLY and CDR2 FYNNEI. The CDR3 has 14 amino acids. CDR3 in DNA: TGTGCCAGCAGCCCCGGGACCCCGCAAGAGACCCAGTACTTC. Protein sequence: CASSPGTPQETQYF.

This clonotype showed up just a few times. This chain connects TRBV6-5 to TRBJ1-6, with no clear D. Germline-derived CDR1 and CDR2 are MNHEY and SVGAGI. This CDR3 is 14 amino acids long. Trimming removed 4 bases at V and 8 bases at J, with 12 bases between. The CDR3 spells CASSSGVGYSPLHF. Here the CDR3 DNA reads TGTGCCAGCAGTTCTGGGGTGGGTTATTCACCCCTCCACTTT.

This clonotype was observed many times. The chain is built from TRBV29-1 and TRBJ2-4; perhaps D is TRBD1 or TRBD2 (7 bases each). The CDR3 runs to 12 residues. Between the trimmed V and J ends, which lost 8 bases and 8 bases, there was a span of 16 bases. Germline assignment: CDR1 SQVTM and CDR2 ANQGSEA. DNA for the CDR3: TGCAGCTCCGCAGGGGGGGAGGACATTCAGTACTTC. Residues: CSSAGGEDIQYF. Together with reference TRBV29-1 and TRBJ2-4, the CDR3 gives the full variable domain: SAVISQKPSRDICQRGTSLTIQCQVDSQVTMMFWYRQQPGQSLTLIATANQGSEATYESGFVIDKFPISRPNLTFSTLTVSNMSPEDSSIYLCSSAGGEDIQYFGAGTRLSVL.